This paragraph reports one T cell receptor (beta chain). The junction had 8 bases not matched to a gene; V was cut back by 5 bases and J by 1 base. The germline CDR1 and CDR2 sequences are SGHAT and FQNNGV. This CDR3 has 15 amino acids. A J-beta primer mix and a sample-barcoded 5' primer were used in a second PCR of about 7 to 12 cycles. TCRdb recomputed calls from the 5' RACE reads with MiXCR, one row per CDR3 protein. Found here are approximately 800,000 distinct CDR3 sequences, more than 25% of them singletons; the top ten hold 3%. This specimen belongs to a study of blood T cells in healthy people across ages. Per-sample PBMC isolation yielded at least 6 million cells. RNA extraction gave at least 5.5 micrograms of total RNA per sample. These data were also reused for a study on T cells of mothers and their children. This second report adds: A few healthy Caucasian mothers and their six children donated. Related mother-child pairs showed slightly higher but non-significant overlap than unrelated pairs.

This chain connects TRBV11-2 to TRBJ2-7; 7 positions agree with TRBD1. The sequencing sample was made of blood. The clonotype comes from a boy younger than 18 in good health. CDR3 DNA sequence: TGTGCCAGCAGCACACCGGGACAGAGATCCTACGAGCAGTACTTC. Amino acids: CASSTPGQRSYEQYF.